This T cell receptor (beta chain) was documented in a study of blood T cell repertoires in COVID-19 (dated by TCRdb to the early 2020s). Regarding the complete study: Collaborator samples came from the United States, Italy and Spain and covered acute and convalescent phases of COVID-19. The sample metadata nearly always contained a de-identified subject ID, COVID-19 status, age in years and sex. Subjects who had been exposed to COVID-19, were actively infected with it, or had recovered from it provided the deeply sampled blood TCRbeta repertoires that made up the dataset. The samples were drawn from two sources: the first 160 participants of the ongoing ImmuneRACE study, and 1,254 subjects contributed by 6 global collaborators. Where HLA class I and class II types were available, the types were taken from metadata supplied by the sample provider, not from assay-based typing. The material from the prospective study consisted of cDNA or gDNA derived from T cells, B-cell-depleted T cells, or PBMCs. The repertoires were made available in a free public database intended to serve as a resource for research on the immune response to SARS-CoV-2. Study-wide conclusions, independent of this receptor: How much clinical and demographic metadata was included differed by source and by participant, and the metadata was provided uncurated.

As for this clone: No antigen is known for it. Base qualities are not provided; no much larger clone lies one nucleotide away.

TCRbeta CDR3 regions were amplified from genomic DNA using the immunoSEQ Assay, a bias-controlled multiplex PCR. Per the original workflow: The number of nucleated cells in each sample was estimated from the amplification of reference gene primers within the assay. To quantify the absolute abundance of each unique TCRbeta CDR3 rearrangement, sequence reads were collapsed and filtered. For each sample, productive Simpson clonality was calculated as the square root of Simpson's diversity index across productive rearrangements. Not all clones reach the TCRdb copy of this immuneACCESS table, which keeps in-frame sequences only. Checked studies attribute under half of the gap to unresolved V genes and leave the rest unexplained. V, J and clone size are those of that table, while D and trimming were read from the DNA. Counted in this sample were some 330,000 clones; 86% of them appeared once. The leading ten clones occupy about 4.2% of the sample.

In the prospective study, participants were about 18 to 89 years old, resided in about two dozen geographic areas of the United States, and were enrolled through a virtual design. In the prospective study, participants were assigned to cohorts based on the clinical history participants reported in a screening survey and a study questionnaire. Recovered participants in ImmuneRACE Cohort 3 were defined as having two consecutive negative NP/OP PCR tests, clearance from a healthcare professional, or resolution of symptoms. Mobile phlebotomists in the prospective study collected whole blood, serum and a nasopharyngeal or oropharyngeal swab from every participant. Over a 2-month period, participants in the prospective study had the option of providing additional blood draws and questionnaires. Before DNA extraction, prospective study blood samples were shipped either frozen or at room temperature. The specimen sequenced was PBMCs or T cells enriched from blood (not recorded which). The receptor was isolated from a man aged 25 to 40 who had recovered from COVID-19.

The base sequence is TGTGCCAGCAGCACGGGGGACTGGTTAAACATTCAGTACTTC. It specifies CASSTGDWLNIQYF. The sequence is built from TRBV21-1 and TRBJ2-4; the table's D gene call, TRBD2, was not cross checked with the DNA. TRBV21-1 is termed a pseudogene. CDR3 length: 14 amino acids, cysteine to phenylalanine. The entry retains the CDR3 DNA only, 42 bases that are in frame from base 1.